These 14 T cell receptor beta chains were all obtained from the same sample, sequenced in a study of regulatory T cells in long-lasting Graves disease. Sequencing libraries for TCR beta were prepared with iRepertoire HTBI primers and Arm-PCR of CDR3 regions. TCRdb re-called the multiplex PCR reads through MiXCR, storing one row per CDR3 protein. The table records about 460,000 distinct CDR3 sequences, approximately 22% of them present only once. Time point: persistent/refractory GD, antithyroid drugs over 5 years with positive TRAb. Researchers made the TCR library from RNA that was extracted from PBMCs. The specimen was peripheral blood mononuclear cells (PBMCs), collected when the disease was refractory, from a patient treated with antithyroid drugs. The receptors here all came from a female donor with Graves disease.

Many counts were recorded for this clonotype. This sequence joins TRBV12-3 or TRBV12-4 and TRBJ1-2; D gene unclear. The length of the CDR3 is 11 residues. V lost 4 bases, J lost 6 bases, and 6 bases lay in between. The CDR3, as DNA: TGTGCCAGCAGTTGGGGTCATGGCTACACCTTC. Amino acids: CASSWGHGYTF.

A remark on this clonotype: Since a much larger clone is just one base distant, this may be a read error. Given the absence of the conserved phenylalanine or tryptophan at the CDR3 end, a read error is likely. This chain connects TRBV10-3 to TRBJ2-7; 8 nucleotides match TRBD1. This CDR3 is built from 13 residues. J gave up 5 bases and V 10 bases, and 10 bases lay outside the gene matches. Germline V CDR1 and CDR2: ENHRY, SYGVKD. CDR3 nucleotides: TGTGCCACTGCCGGGACAGGACCTCACGAGCAGTACCTC. Its protein product is CATAGTGPHEQYL.

V is TRBV12-3 or TRBV12-4 and J is TRBJ2-1; D ambiguous. The CDR3 contains 15 residues. Trimming left V 8 bases short and J 0 bases short, with 14 bases between. CDR3 loop: CASSSRRSSYNEQFF. In DNA form, the CDR3 reads TGTGCCAGCTCGTCGCGGCGGAGCTCCTACAATGAGCAGTTCTTC.

J is TRBJ2-7 and V is TRBV7-2, with TRBD2 matching 16 bases. CDR3 size: 22 residues. V lost 1 base to trimming and J lost 7 bases; unmatched junction nucleotides: 22. The germline V gene encodes CDR1 SGHTA and CDR2 FQGNSA. CDR3 sequence: CASSLVPHRPGLAGGVYDEQYF. The CDR3, as DNA: TGTGCCAGCAGCTTAGTTCCCCACCGCCCGGGACTAGCGGGGGGGGTTTACGATGAGCAGTACTTC.

This clonotype was found a few times. CDR3 coding DNA: TGCAGTGCTCGGGGGCCACGAGCGGGAGTTGAGACCCAGTACTTC. This sequence encodes CSARGPRAGVETQYF. The J gene is TRBJ2-5, the V gene TRBV20-1; 8 bases line up with TRBD2. V shed 5 bases, J shed 5 bases, and the junction held 13 bases outside the gene matches. CDR1 and CDR2 from the germline V gene are DFQATT and SNEGSKA (reference sequence). This CDR3 comprises 15 residues.

This clonotype was picked up many times. V gene TRBV12-3 or TRBV12-4 combines with J gene TRBJ2-7, with 11 bases fitting TRBD2. V was pared by 7 bases and J by 3 bases, with 8 bases of the junction left unmatched. This CDR3 has 15 residues. CDR3 residues: CASTQAGTSGYEQYF. DNA of the CDR3: TGTGCCAGCACCCAAGCCGGGACTAGCGGCTACGAGCAGTACTTC.

The V and J genes are TRBV5-6 and TRBJ1-1, with D unresolved. Between the trimmed V and J ends, which lost 0 bases and 1 base, there was a span of 10 bases. CDR3 length equals 15 residues. Germline CDR1 reads SGHDT; CDR2 reads YYEEEE. The CDR3 sequence is CASSLVSRTNTEAFF. The DNA of the CDR3 is TGTGCCAGCAGCTTGGTAAGCCGGACGAACACTGAAGCTTTCTTT.

In the case of this clonotype: A much bigger clone sits one base away, suggesting this may be a read error. The chain joins TRBV12-3 or TRBV12-4 to TRBJ1-2, with D uncertain. V lost 6 bases and J 2 bases, leaving 13 bases between the germline ends. CDR3 length: 14 amino acids. CDR3 coding DNA: TGTGCCAGCAGACCCGCGGACGGGAACTATGGCTACACCTTC. Amino acid sequence: CASRPADGNYGYTF.

This clonotype occurred a few times. The junction differs from germline at one of its ends, possibly a read error. The rearrangement uses TRBV7-7 and TRBJ2-5, with TRBD2 matching 7 bases. Germline CDR1 is SSHAT and CDR2 is FNYEAQ (reference sequence). The CDR3 covers 17 residues. As DNA, the CDR3 is TGTGCTAGCAGCTTAGATTTGGCTAGCGGAGTCCAAGAGACCCAGTACTTC. Translating it yields CASSLDLASGVQETQYF.

A note on this clonotype: A clone one base away is much larger, so this may be a read error. The chain links TRBV7-2 to TRBJ1-4; D remains ambiguous. CDR1 is SGHTA, CDR2 FQGNSA, per germline. CDR3 length: 15 residues. CDR3 sequence reads: CASRLVAATNENLFF. The CDR3 DNA sequence: TGTGCCAGCAGGCTAGTGGCTGCAACTAATGAAAACCTGTTTTTT.

This clonotype was counted at least ten times. This chain joins TRBV6-1 and TRBJ2-5; maybe TRBD2 (6 bases). The CDR3 has 18 amino acids. Trimming cost V 6 bases and J 4 bases, with 27 bases left between them. The germline gives CDR1 MNHNS, CDR2 SASEGT. The CDR3 here is CASRGPISGSIQGETQYF. In DNA, the CDR3 is TGTGCCAGCAGAGGGCCCATATCCGGGAGCATTCAGGGAGAGACCCAGTACTTC.

This clonotype has more than one count but fewer than ten. CDR3 region: CASSPDGAIYGYTF. CDR3 bases: TGTGCCAGCAGCCCTGACGGGGCCATCTATGGCTACACCTTC. This rearrangement joins TRBV5-4 to TRBJ1-2; perhaps TRBD1 as D (5 bases). The CDR3 totals 14 residues. V dropped 4 bases and J dropped 4 bases, with 14 bases sitting between them. CDR1 is SGHNT and CDR2 is YYREEE in the germline V gene (reference sequence).

The gene calls are TRBV5-1 and TRBJ1-1; no reliable D call. Germline-derived CDR1 and CDR2 are SGHRS and YFSETQ. The CDR3 extends over 12 amino acids. V was pared by 3 bases and J by 5 bases, with 8 bases between. The CDR3 reads CASSYGKTEAFF. For the CDR3, the DNA is TGCGCCAGCAGCTATGGAAAGACTGAAGCTTTCTTT.

This clonotype was seen at least ten times. The gene calls are TRBV28 and TRBJ2-4; the D is unclear. V gave up 2 bases and J gave up 0 bases, with 14 bases separating them. The CDR3 sequence is 17 residues long. CDR1 is MDHEN, CDR2 SYDVKM, per germline. The CDR3 coding sequence is TGTGCCAGCAGTTTAGTACCGTCGGTCCTAGCCAAAAACATTCAGTACTTC. It yields the protein CASSLVPSVLAKNIQYF.